This T cell receptor (beta chain) was obtained from a study of blood T cell repertoires in COVID-19. Study overall: Samples taken during acute and convalescent COVID-19 were collected in the United States, Italy and Spain. The analysed material was cDNA or gDNA that came from T cells, B-cell-depleted T cells, or PBMCs.

The CDR3 covers 14 residues. The V gene's germline CDR1 is SQVTM and CDR2 ANQGSEA. Trimming shortened V by 7 bases and J by 1 base, and 16 bases separated the two germline ends. Method: immunoSEQ multiplex PCR; TCRdb's copy keeps in-frame clones and lacks some. Seen here are about 130,000 clones, about 86% observed once, and the top ten hold 3% to 3.5%. Material for sequencing was peripheral blood. The chain links TRBV29-1 to TRBJ1-1, with a possible D match to TRBD1 (5 bases). This clonotype was obtained from an elderly woman with acute or convalescent COVID-19. The CDR3 DNA follows: TGCAGCGCTCAGAGATGGGGGGGGAACACTGAAGCTTTCTTT. It is translated as CSAQRWGGNTEAFF.